This T cell receptor beta chain stems from a study of cytomegalovirus exposure and HLA in healthy donors. Study-level results: The later analysis indicated that the majority of CMV-associated TCR beta chains appeared HLA-restricted. Highest at DRB1 and lowest at HLA-C, TCR association rates differed among HLA loci in a later analysis. The authors judged a highly shared variant cluster likely a sequencing artifact.

Primers: 60 Vbeta forward and 13 Jbeta reverse. TCRdb's copy holds only in-frame clones and misses some; the assay was immunoSEQ multiplex PCR. The top ten clones hold less than 5.5% of a sample with more than 100,000 clones, more than 75% of them seen once. Comment on this clone: Its antigen is unidentified.

The sample taken for sequencing was PBMCs. The sequence derives from a woman in her 30s in good health and CMV-seronegative.

This CDR3 is CASSPPGTGGRNTEAFF. CDR3 DNA: TGTGCCAGCTCACCCCCCGGGACAGGAGGACGGAACACTGAAGCTTTCTTT. V gene TRBV18 combines with J gene TRBJ1-1, with TRBD1 matching 8 bases. CDR1 is KGHSH, CDR2 LQKENI, per germline. The CDR3 is 17 amino acids. V dropped 3 bases and J dropped 1; count of bases not matched to a gene: 10. The full variable domain, completed using reference TRBV18 and TRBJ1-1, is NAGVMQNPRHLVRRRGQEARLRCSPMKGHSHVYWYRQLPEEGLKFMVYLQKENIIDESGMPKERFSAEFPKEGPSILRIQQVVRGDSAAYFCASSPPGTGGRNTEAFFGQGTRLTVV.